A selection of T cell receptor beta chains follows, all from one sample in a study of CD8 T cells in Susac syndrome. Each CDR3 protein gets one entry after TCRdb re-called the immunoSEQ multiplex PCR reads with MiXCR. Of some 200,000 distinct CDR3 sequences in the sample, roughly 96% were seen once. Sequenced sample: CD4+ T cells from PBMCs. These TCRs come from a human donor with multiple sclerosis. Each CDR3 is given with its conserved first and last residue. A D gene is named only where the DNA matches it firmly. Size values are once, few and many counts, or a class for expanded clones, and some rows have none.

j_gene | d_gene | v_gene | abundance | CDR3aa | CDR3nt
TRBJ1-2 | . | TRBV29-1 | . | CSASERGDQVLHTF | TGCAGCGCCTCTGAGCGAGGGGATCAGGTCCTCCACACCTTC
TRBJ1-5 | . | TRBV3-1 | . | CASSQADSGQPQHF | TGTGCCAGCAGCCAAGCGGACAGCGGCCAGCCCCAGCATTTT
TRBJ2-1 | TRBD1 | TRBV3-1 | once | CASSFNRGNEQFF | TGTGCCAGCAGTTTCAACAGGGGTAATGAGCAGTTCTTC
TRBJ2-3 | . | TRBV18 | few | CASSSPDTQYF | TGTGCCAGCTCTAGCCCAGATACGCAGTATTTT
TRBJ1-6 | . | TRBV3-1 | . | CASLPQSVNSPLHF | TGTGCCAGCCTCCCACAGAGCGTAAATTCACCCCTCCACTTT
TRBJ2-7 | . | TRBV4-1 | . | CASSQDRSRTWTYEQYF | TGCGCCAGCAGCCAAGACCGGTCGAGGACCTGGACCTACGAGCAGTACTTC
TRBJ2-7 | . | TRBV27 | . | CASSPDDRDWSYEQYF | TGTGCCAGCAGTCCAGACGACAGGGACTGGTCCTACGAGCAGTACTTC
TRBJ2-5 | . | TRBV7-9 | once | CASTQLSKTQYF | TGTGCCAGCACCCAACTAAGTAAGACCCAGTACTTC
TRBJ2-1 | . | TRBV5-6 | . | CASSLLRSNEQFF | TGTGCCAGCAGCCTACTCAGGAGTAATGAGCAGTTCTTC
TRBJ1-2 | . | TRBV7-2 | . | CASSLFEDGGYTF | TGTGCCAGCAGCTTATTCGAAGATGGCGGCTACACCTTC
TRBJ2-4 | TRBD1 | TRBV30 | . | CAWSVQTGGLFQYF | TGTGCCTGGAGTGTACAAACAGGGGGCTTATTCCAGTACTTC
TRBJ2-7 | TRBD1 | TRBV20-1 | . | CSARDPDRADRYEQYF | TGCAGTGCTAGAGACCCCGACAGGGCCGATCGGTACGAGCAGTACTTC
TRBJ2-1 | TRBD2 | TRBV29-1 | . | CSVGGTSGSSYNEQFF | TGCAGCGTTGGAGGGACTAGCGGGAGCTCCTACAATGAGCAGTTCTTC
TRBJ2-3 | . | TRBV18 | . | CASSRDTADTQYF | TGTGCCAGCTCTCGGGACACGGCAGATACGCAGTATTTT
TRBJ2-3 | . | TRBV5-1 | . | CASSRDLSTDTQYF | TGCGCCAGCAGCAGGGACCTTAGCACAGATACGCAGTATTTT
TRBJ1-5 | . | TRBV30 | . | CAWSRGGQPQHF | TGTGCCTGGTCCAGGGGAGGTCAGCCCCAGCATTTT
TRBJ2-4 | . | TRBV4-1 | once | CASSQGTWEEAKNIQYF | TGCGCCAGCAGCCAAGGGACCTGGGAGGAGGCCAAAAACATTCAGTACTTC
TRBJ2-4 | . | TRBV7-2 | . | CASTRIASVENIQYF | TGTGCCAGCACGAGGATAGCGTCCGTTGAAAACATTCAGTACTTC
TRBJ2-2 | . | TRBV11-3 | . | CASSPSPGPGELFF | TGTGCCAGCAGCCCTTCCCCAGGGCCCGGGGAGCTGTTTTTT
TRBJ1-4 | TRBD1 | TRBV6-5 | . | CASSYRGGAHRGGGEKLFF | TGTGCCAGCAGTTACCGGGGAGGGGCCCACAGGGGTGGAGGAGAAAAACTGTTTTTT
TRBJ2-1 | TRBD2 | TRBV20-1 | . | CSASSGTTYNEQFF | TGCAGTGCTTCCTCCGGGACTACCTACAATGAGCAGTTCTTC
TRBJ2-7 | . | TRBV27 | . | CASSPRSRRDEQYF | TGTGCCAGCAGTCCACGAAGCCGGAGGGACGAGCAGTACTTC
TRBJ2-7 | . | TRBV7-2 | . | CASSLAGTTSSYEQYF | TGTGCCAGCAGCTTAGCGGGGACCACGAGCTCCTACGAGCAGTACTTC
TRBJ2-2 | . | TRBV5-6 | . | CASSPGQPQDAGELFF | TGTGCCAGCAGCCCGGGACAACCCCAGGACGCCGGGGAGCTGTTTTTT
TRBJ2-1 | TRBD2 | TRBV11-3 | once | CASSPQREFYNEQFF | TGTGCCAGCAGCCCTCAGCGGGAGTTCTACAATGAGCAGTTCTTC
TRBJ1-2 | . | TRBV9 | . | CASSVAPQGNYGYTF | TGTGCCAGCAGCGTAGCTCCGCAGGGGAACTATGGCTACACCTTC
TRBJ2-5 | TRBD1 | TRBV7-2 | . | CASGRGQAPTQYF | TGTGCCAGCGGAAGAGGACAGGCCCCGACCCAGTACTTC
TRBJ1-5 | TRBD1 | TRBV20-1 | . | CSARDGQVPGPQHF | TGCAGTGCTAGAGACGGACAGGTCCCGGGACCCCAGCATTTT
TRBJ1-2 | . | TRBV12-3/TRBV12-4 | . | CASKKVGQDGYTF | TGTGCCAGCAAAAAGGTTGGCCAGGATGGCTACACCTTC
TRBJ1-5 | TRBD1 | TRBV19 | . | CASSSRGQPQHF | TGTGCCAGTAGCTCCAGGGGGCAGCCCCAGCATTTT
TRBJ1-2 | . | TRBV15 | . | CATSRDHRDGYGYTF | TGTGCCACCAGCAGAGATCACAGGGATGGCTATGGCTACACCTTC
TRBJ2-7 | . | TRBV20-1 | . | CSASGWGGLRNEQYF | TGCAGTGCTAGTGGATGGGGGGGCCTTAGGAACGAGCAGTACTTC
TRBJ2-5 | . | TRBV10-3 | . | CAISGSRETQYF | TGTGCCATCAGTGGCAGCAGGGAGACCCAGTACTTC
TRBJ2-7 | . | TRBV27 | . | CASSPRTESYEQYF | TGTGCCAGCAGTCCCAGGACGGAGTCCTACGAGCAGTACTTC
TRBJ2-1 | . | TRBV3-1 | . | CASSQREGGHNEQFF | TGTGCCAGCAGCCAAAGAGAGGGGGGGCACAATGAGCAGTTCTTC
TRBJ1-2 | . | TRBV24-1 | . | CATSDPGRGYTF | TGTGCCACCAGTGATCCCGGTCGTGGCTACACCTTC
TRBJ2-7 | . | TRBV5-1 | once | CASSLPVTAPMGPSYEQYF | TGCGCCAGCAGCTTGCCCGTGACAGCCCCCATGGGCCCCTCCTACGAGCAGTACTTC
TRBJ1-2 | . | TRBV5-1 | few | CASSLDSRGWGDYGYTF | TGCGCCAGCAGCTTGGACAGCCGAGGGTGGGGTGACTATGGCTACACCTTC
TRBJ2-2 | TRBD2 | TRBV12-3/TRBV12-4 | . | CASRVAGANTGELFF | TGTGCCAGCAGGGTAGCGGGAGCGAACACCGGGGAGCTGTTTTTT
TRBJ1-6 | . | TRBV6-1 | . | CASSERGEGSYNSPLHF | TGTGCCAGCAGTGAAAGAGGGGAGGGCTCCTATAATTCACCCCTCCACTTT
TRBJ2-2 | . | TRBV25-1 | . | CASIGGQINTGELFF | TGTGCCAGCATAGGAGGACAGATTAACACCGGGGAGCTGTTTTTT
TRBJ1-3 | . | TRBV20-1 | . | CSATRSSGNTIYF | TGCAGTGCTACCCGAAGCTCTGGAAACACCATATATTTT
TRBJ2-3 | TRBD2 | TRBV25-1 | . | CASSGISGSRDTQYF | TGTGCCAGCAGTGGGATTAGCGGGAGTCGAGATACGCAGTATTTT
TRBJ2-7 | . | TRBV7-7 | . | CASSPRVDDEQYF | TGTGCTAGCAGCCCAAGGGTGGACGACGAGCAGTACTTC
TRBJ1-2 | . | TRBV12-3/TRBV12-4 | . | CASSWGVGGQGYGYTF | TGTGCCAGCAGTTGGGGAGTTGGAGGGCAGGGCTATGGCTACACCTTC
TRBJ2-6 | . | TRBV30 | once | CAWSKESRRANVLTF | TGTGCCTGGAGTAAAGAAAGTCGGAGGGCCAACGTCCTGACTTTC